This passage covers 30 T cell receptor beta chains from one sample sequenced in a study of cytomegalovirus exposure and HLA in healthy donors. The PCR used 60 Vbeta and 13 Jbeta primers. Repertoires were generated with immunoSEQ multiplex PCR, while TCRdb's copy carries only in-frame clones and drops some. The sample lists around 170,000 clones; around 83% were seen once. Source material: PBMCs. The receptors shown here come from a young woman in good health and CMV-seronegative.

The gene calls are TRBV5-1 and TRBJ1-4; D not resolved. V lost 0 bases, J lost 8 bases, and 14 bases lay in between. This CDR3 comprises 15 residues. The germline V gene has CDR1 SGHRS and CDR2 YFSETQ. Written as DNA, the CDR3 is TGCGCCAGCAGCTTGGCCGGAGCGGAAGTAGAAAAACTGTTTTTT. As protein: CASSLAGAEVEKLFF.

The gene calls are TRBV19 and TRBJ2-1; D is perhaps TRBD2 (6 bases). This CDR3 spans 17 amino acids. Trimming stripped 1 base from V and 0 bases from J, with 13 bases between. Germline CDR1 and CDR2: LNHDA and SQIVND (reference sequence). CDR3 amino acids: CASSIVGGFSSYNEQFF. CDR3 in DNA: TGTGCCAGTAGTATAGTTGGAGGGTTTAGCTCCTACAATGAGCAGTTCTTC.

In its sample, this clone was seen once. The CDR3 region is CAWSVSFGYGYTF. The CDR3 DNA follows: TGTGCCTGGAGTGTCTCGTTCGGCTATGGCTACACCTTC. The genes are TRBV30 and TRBJ1-2, with D unresolved. Between the trimmed V and J ends, which lost 0 bases and 4 bases, there was a span of 9 bases. The germline V gene has CDR1 GTSNPN and CDR2 SVGIG (reference sequence). The CDR3 sequence is 13 residues long.

The CDR3 bases are TGTGCCACCAGCACCTACCGGGACACTAACTATGGCTACACCTTC. Its protein product is CATSTYRDTNYGYTF. The chain combines TRBV15 with TRBJ1-2; D may be TRBD1 (6 bases). There are 15 residues in the CDR3. V dropped 4 bases and J dropped 0 bases, with 12 bases sitting between them. Germline V gives CDR1 LNHNV, CDR2 YYDKDF (reference sequence).

This clone was detected only once. The chain joins TRBV27 to TRBJ2-1, with D possibly being TRBD1 (5 bases). This CDR3 is 14 amino acids long. CDR1 and CDR2 (germline): MNHEY, SMNVEV (reference sequence). Trimming removed 6 bases at V and 6 bases at J, with 15 bases between. The CDR3 DNA follows: TGTGCCAGCAGCGTCCCACAGGAGTCCAATGAGCAGTTCTTC. Residues: CASSVPQESNEQFF.

Concerning this clone: This specimen includes other DNA sequences encoding the same CDR3. The chain uses TRBV6-1 and TRBJ2-6; tentatively, D is TRBD1 (5 bases). The CDR3 length is 14 residues. Germline values: CDR1 MNHNS, CDR2 SASEGT. The V end was cut by 6 bases, the J end by 2 bases, with 8 bases between. The CDR3 DNA follows: TGTGCCAGCAGAACAGGTGCTGGGGCCAACGTCCTGACTTTC. It is translated as CASRTGAGANVLTF.

This clone was seen only a few times. The chain carries TRBV6-5 and TRBJ1-4; D is possibly TRBD1 (6 bases). The CDR3 has 14 amino acids. The germline gives CDR1 MNHEY, CDR2 SVGAGI. V lost 6 bases and J lost 5, with 13 bases in between. CDR3 sequence: CASRGLGQNEKLFF. The CDR3 nucleotides are TGTGCCAGCAGGGGCCTAGGACAGAATGAAAAACTGTTTTTT.

The chain is built from TRBV21-1 and TRBJ1-4; the D call in the table, TRBD1, was not verified against the DNA. TRBV21-1 is a known pseudogene. The CDR3 length is 17 residues. The CDR3: CASSKAGRGPTNEKLFF. CDR3 in DNA: TGTGCCAGCAGCAAAGCAGGCAGGGGGCCTACTAATGAAAAACTGTTTTTT.

This clone has only one observation. The chain recombines TRBV29-1 with TRBJ1-2, with TRBD1 identical over 8 bases. CDR1 and CDR2 (germline): SQVTM, ANQGSEA. The CDR3 consists of 13 residues. V was clipped by 6 bases and J by 3 bases; unmatched bases: 6. The CDR3 loop reads CSVRQGRDYGYTF. As DNA, the CDR3 is TGCAGCGTCCGACAGGGGCGTGACTATGGCTACACCTTC.

J is TRBJ2-2 and V is TRBV2; D is unclear. Trimming pared 0 bases from V and 6 bases from J, leaving 5 bases between. Per germline, CDR1 SNHLY and CDR2 FYNNEI. This CDR3 is built from 13 residues. The CDR3 bases are TGTGCCAGCAGTGAAGCTAGCCCCGGGGAGCTGTTTTTT. Its protein is CASSEASPGELFF.

The chain links TRBV28 to TRBJ1-2, with no clear D. The ends were cut back, 6 bases at V and 0 bases at J, with 11 bases in the middle. This CDR3 is 14 amino acids long. Germline V CDR1 and CDR2: MDHEN, SYDVKM. The CDR3 here is CASSTDGANYGYTF. CDR3 DNA sequence: TGTGCCAGCAGCACCGACGGAGCTAACTATGGCTACACCTTC.

The chain is built from TRBV30 and TRBJ2-7, with TRBD1 as a possible D gene (6 bases). The CDR3 spans 15 residues. Deletions cut 6 bases from V and 0 bases from J, with 18 bases between. Germline V lookup: CDR1 GTSNPN, CDR2 SVGIG (reference sequence). CDR3 in DNA: TGTGCCTGCTATTACCTAAGGGGGAGCTCCTACGAGCAGTACTTC. This translates into CACYYLRGSSYEQYF.

The V and J genes are TRBV7-8 and TRBJ2-3; D is ambiguous. This CDR3 has 12 amino acids. Germline CDR1 is SGHVS and CDR2 is FQNEAQ. Trimming shortened V by 5 bases and J by 4 bases, and 7 bases separated the two germline ends. CDR3 protein: CASSHRSDTQYF. The CDR3 coding sequence is TGTGCCAGCAGCCACAGATCAGATACGCAGTATTTT.

The gene calls are TRBV6-6 and TRBJ1-1, with TRBD1 identical over 8 bases. V dropped 2 bases and J dropped 1; count of bases not matched to a gene: 3. In germline, CDR1 is MNHNY, CDR2 SVGAGI (reference sequence). The CDR3 spans 15 residues. CDR3 sequence (DNA): TGTGCCAGCAGTTACGCGGGACAGGCGAACACTGAAGCTTTCTTT. Protein product: CASSYAGQANTEAFF.

The chain is built from TRBV7-9 and TRBJ2-1, with a tentative D call TRBD2 (5 bases). CDR3 size: 12 residues. V was pared by 11 bases and J by 8 bases, with 16 bases between. The germline V gene has CDR1 SEHNR and CDR2 FQNEAQ (reference sequence). CDR3 protein: CAEAPGGDEQFF. In nucleotides, the CDR3 is TGTGCCGAGGCGCCCGGAGGCGATGAGCAGTTCTTC.

This rearrangement joins TRBV5-1 to TRBJ2-7; TRBD1 matches at 7 bases. J gave up 7 bases and V 0 bases, and 10 bases lay outside the gene matches. This CDR3 region has 15 residues. Germline CDR1 reads SGHRS; CDR2 reads YFSETQ. CDR3 nucleotides: TGCGCCAGCAGCTTGGGACTTACAGGGGCAGGAGAGCAGTACTTC. Protein sequence: CASSLGLTGAGEQYF.

This sequence joins TRBV2 and TRBJ1-5; D is perhaps TRBD1 (5 bases). The CDR3 has 14 amino acids. Per germline, CDR1 SNHLY and CDR2 FYNNEI. Between the trimmed V and J ends, which lost 4 bases and 6 bases, there was a span of 13 bases. The CDR3 DNA follows: TGTGCCAGCAGTGTGGGGGAGGTGTTTCAGCCCCAGCATTTT. This sequence encodes CASSVGEVFQPQHF.

The chain uses TRBV5-4 and TRBJ2-5, with D possibly TRBD2 on 5 matching bases. V was clipped by 4 bases and J by 1 base, with 11 bases between them. CDR3 length equals 14 residues. From germline, CDR1 is SGHNT and CDR2 YYREEE (reference sequence). DNA of the CDR3: TGTGCCAGCAGCCCGGACTTGCCCCAAGAGACCCAGTACTTC. It codes for CASSPDLPQETQYF. The full variable domain, its missing parts supplied by reference TRBV5-4 and TRBJ2-5, is ETGVTQSPTHLIKTRGQQVTLRCSSQSGHNTVSWYQQALGQGPQFIFQYYREEENGRGNFPPRFSGLQFPNYSSELNVNALELDDSALYLCASSPDLPQETQYFGPGTRLLVL.

V gene TRBV6-4 combines with J gene TRBJ2-1; 8 bases match TRBD2. Per germline, CDR1 MRHNA and CDR2 SNTAGT. The CDR3 runs to 15 residues. V was clipped by 2 bases and J by 5 bases; unmatched bases: 5. In DNA form, the CDR3 reads TGTGCCAGCAGTGACCCCGGGGGGGCAAACAATGAGCAGTTCTTC. This encodes CASSDPGGANNEQFF.

V and J are TRBV19 and TRBJ1-1; D is perhaps TRBD1 (5 bases). Germline-derived CDR1 and CDR2 are LNHDA and SQIVND (reference sequence). Between the trimmed V and J ends, which lost 4 bases and 1 base, there was a span of 10 bases. The CDR3 extends over 14 amino acids. For the CDR3, the DNA is TGTGCCAGTAGTACCCAGACAGCGAACACTGAAGCTTTCTTT. This sequence encodes CASSTQTANTEAFF.

This clone is a singleton in its sample. The V and J genes are TRBV27 and TRBJ1-5; unclear D gene. The CDR3 is 15 residues long. The germline V gene encodes CDR1 MNHEY and CDR2 SMNVEV (reference sequence). Deletions cut 2 bases from V and 11 bases from J, with 19 bases between. CDR3 sequence (DNA): TGTGCCAGCAGTTTACCAGGCCAGGACTTTTGGGCCCAGCATTTT. It translates to CASSLPGQDFWAQHF.

This clone was detected a few times. The chain is built from TRBV5-5 and TRBJ1-4; TRBD1 matches at 7 bases. CDR3 size: 17 residues. Germline trimming cut 0 bases from V and 0 bases from J; bases unmatched to any gene: 5. Germline CDR1 SGHKS, CDR2 YYEKEE (reference sequence). The CDR3 spells CASSLGKTGTTNEKLFF. For the CDR3, the DNA is TGTGCCAGCAGCTTGGGAAAGACAGGGACAACTAATGAAAAACTGTTTTTT.

The chain links TRBV13 to TRBJ2-5; no reliable D call. The germline CDR1 and CDR2 sequences are PRHDT and FYEKMQ (reference sequence). Trimming took off 6 bases at V and 0 bases at J, with 11 bases between the two ends. The length of the CDR3 is 14 residues. The CDR3 sequence: CASSGMENQETQYF. CDR3 nucleotide sequence: TGTGCCAGCAGTGGCATGGAGAACCAAGAGACCCAGTACTTC. The variable domain in full, with the rest retrieved from reference TRBV13 and TRBJ2-5, is AAGVIQSPRHLIKEKRETATLKCYPIPRHDTVYWYQQGPGQDPQFLISFYEKMQSDKGSIPDRFSAQQFSDYHSELNMSSLELGDSALYFCASSGMENQETQYFGPGTRLLVL.

The chain links TRBV11-3 to TRBJ2-7, with a tentative D call TRBD1 (6 bases). The CDR3 contains 12 residues. Germline CDR1 SGHNT, CDR2 YENEEA. Trimming took 1 base from V and 6 from J, leaving 7 bases between them. The CDR3 loop is CASSLGGGEQYF. For the CDR3, the DNA is TGTGCCAGCAGCTTAGGAGGGGGCGAGCAGTACTTC. The full variable domain, with the rest looked up from reference TRBV11-3 and TRBJ2-7, is EAGVVQSPRYKIIEKKQPVAFWCNPISGHNTLYWYLQNLGQGPELLIRYENEEAVDDSQLPKDRFSAERLKGVDSTLKIQPAELGDSAVYLCASSLGGGEQYFGPGTRLTVT.

J is TRBJ2-3 and V is TRBV2; TRBD2 agrees at 14 bases. This CDR3 region has 16 residues. Trimming removed 4 bases from V and 4 bases from J; junction bases left unmatched: 4. Germline V lookup: CDR1 SNHLY, CDR2 FYNNEI. CDR3 nucleotides: TGTGCCAGCAGTGCGGGACTAGCGGGGGTTTCAGATACGCAGTATTTT. Amino acid sequence: CASSAGLAGVSDTQYF.

This chain joins TRBV27 and TRBJ2-1, with 8 nucleotides matching TRBD2. V lost 3 bases, J lost 0 bases, and 7 bases stayed unmatched. The CDR3 loop spans 17 amino acids. The germline V gene has CDR1 MNHEY and CDR2 SMNVEV (reference sequence). The CDR3 bases are TGTGCCAGCAGTTTTATTGGCGGGGGGACCTCCTACAATGAGCAGTTCTTC. Residues: CASSFIGGGTSYNEQFF.

This chain links TRBV2 with TRBJ1-4; tentatively, D is TRBD1 (6 bases). Germline V lookup: CDR1 SNHLY, CDR2 FYNNEI. The CDR3 is made up of 12 amino acids. Between the trimmed V and J ends, which lost 6 bases and 9 bases, there was a span of 11 bases. The CDR3 loop reads CASRDSGQKLFF. The DNA of the CDR3 is TGTGCCAGCAGGGACAGTGGACAAAAACTGTTTTTT.

The chain has TRBV19 and TRBJ2-7; 8 nucleotides match TRBD1. The CDR3 length is 15 residues. Germline V gene sequence: CDR1 LNHDA, CDR2 SQIVND (reference sequence). The junction had 8 bases not matched to a gene; V was cut back by 2 bases and J by 5 bases. CDR3 nucleotide sequence: TGTGCCAGTAGTATACGCTCAGGGGGCATCGACGAGCAGTACTTC. It is translated as CASSIRSGGIDEQYF.

The chain couples TRBV30 to TRBJ1-5; D gene unclear. V lost 4 bases to trimming and J lost 4 bases, with 11 bases between them. The CDR3 extends over 13 amino acids. CDR1 GTSNPN and CDR2 SVGIG come from the germline V gene (reference sequence). CDR3 protein: CAWTNGFNQPQHF. The CDR3 nucleotides read TGTGCCTGGACGAACGGGTTTAATCAGCCCCAGCATTTT.

Note on this clone: Compared with germline, one end of the junction differs, possibly owing to a read error. The chain uses TRBV7-9 and TRBJ2-7; D is possibly TRBD1 (5 bases). The CDR3 totals 11 residues. Looked up from germline, CDR1 is SEHNR and CDR2 is FQNEAQ (reference sequence). CDR3 in DNA: TGTTCCAGCAGCGACAGCTACGAGCAGTACTTC. Protein product: CSSSDSYEQYF.